Below, 9 T cell receptor beta chains from the same sample are listed, as sequenced in a study of cytomegalovirus exposure and HLA in healthy donors. Method: immunoSEQ multiplex PCR; TCRdb's copy keeps in-frame clones and lacks some. The data hold about 180,000 clones, with less than 85% observed a single time. Material: PBMCs. These receptors all come from a man younger than 35 in good health and CMV-seropositive.

This chain links TRBV7-2 with TRBJ2-5; TRBD1 aligns across 7 bases. This CDR3 spans 13 amino acids. The J segment lost 5 bases and the V segment lost 4 bases, leaving 4 bases of the junction unmatched. Germline V gives CDR1 SGHTA, CDR2 FQGNSA. The CDR3 bases are TGTGCCAGCAGCTCAACGACAGGGGAGACCCAGTACTTC. It specifies CASSSTTGETQYF.

The chain has TRBV6-5 and TRBJ1-2; D perhaps matches TRBD1 (5 bases). CDR3 length: 15 residues. Trimming left V 2 bases short and J 0 bases short, with 10 bases between. The germline CDR1 and CDR2 sequences are MNHEY and SVGAGI. The CDR3 DNA reads TGTGCCAGCAGTTACGGGGGGGGGACTAACTATGGCTACACCTTC. This gives the protein CASSYGGGTNYGYTF.

The chain links TRBV9 to TRBJ2-1; 9 bases match TRBD1. J gave up 4 bases and V 4 bases, and 9 bases lay outside the gene matches. The germline V gene has CDR1 SGDLS and CDR2 YYNGEE. There are 16 residues in the CDR3. The CDR3 spells CASSREGQGLYNEQFF. For the CDR3, the DNA is TGTGCCAGCAGCAGAGAGGGACAGGGCCTTTACAATGAGCAGTTCTTC.

The V and J genes are TRBV19 and TRBJ1-2; a possible D gene is TRBD1 (5 bases). Looked up from germline, CDR1 is LNHDA and CDR2 is SQIVND (reference sequence). V was clipped by 6 bases and J by 2 bases, with 13 bases between them. The CDR3 consists of 14 residues. CDR3 bases: TGTGCCAGTAGAAAGGGACTGCTGAACTATGGCTACACCTTC. Translating it yields CASRKGLLNYGYTF.

The chain carries TRBV28 and TRBJ1-1; weak D call: TRBD1 (5 bases). Per the germline V gene, CDR1 is MDHEN and CDR2 is SYDVKM. The CDR3 runs to 12 residues. Deletions cut 2 bases from V and 6 bases from J, with 7 bases between. In nucleotides, the CDR3 is TGTGCCAGCAGTTTAAGGGGTTCTGAAGCTTTCTTT. This encodes CASSLRGSEAFF.

The J gene is TRBJ1-2, the V gene TRBV4-1; 10 nucleotides align to TRBD1. With V trimmed by 6 bases and J by 6 bases, 13 bases remained unmatched. The germline gives CDR1 MGHRA, CDR2 YSYEKL. The CDR3 is made up of 16 amino acids. CDR3: CASSPGQGIGADGYTF. The CDR3 nucleotides are TGCGCCAGCAGTCCGGGACAGGGGATCGGGGCGGATGGCTACACCTTC.

CDR3 coding DNA: TGTGCCAGCAGTCCCCCGCAGGGCAATCAGCCCCAGCATTTT. Encoded protein: CASSPPQGNQPQHF. The V gene is TRBV28, the J gene TRBJ1-5; D is unresolved. V lost 5 bases and J lost 2, with 10 bases in between. In germline, CDR1 is MDHEN, CDR2 SYDVKM. This CDR3 comprises 14 residues.

The rearrangement links TRBV28 to TRBJ2-7; 10 bases map to TRBD1. In germline, CDR1 is MDHEN, CDR2 SYDVKM. The ends lost 3 bases at V and 2 bases at J; junction bases unmatched: 1. The CDR3 has 14 amino acids. CDR3 region: CASSLDRGTYEQYF. CDR3 sequence (DNA): TGTGCCAGCAGTTTGGACAGGGGGACCTACGAGCAGTACTTC.

The chain combines TRBV18 with TRBJ2-7; D remains ambiguous. V was pared by 7 bases and J by 0 bases, with 4 bases between. Looked up from germline, CDR1 is KGHSH and CDR2 is LQKENI. This CDR3 comprises 11 residues. CDR3 sequence: CASFSSYEQYF. The DNA of the CDR3 is TGTGCCAGCTTTAGCTCCTACGAGCAGTACTTC.